The T cell receptor beta chain described here comes from a study of control samples from healthy donors and cancer patients (dated by TCRdb to about 2020). The library was generated by the immunoSEQ multiplex PCR assay. Drawn from immuneACCESS, this table holds only the in-frame rearrangements with V and J called that TCRdb kept. Clones are partly lost; checked studies trace under half to an unresolved V gene and leave the rest unexplained. Here the sample has about 160,000 clones; 94% occur a single time. The ten largest clones capture approximately 8% of the sample. The germline V gene yields ENHRY for CDR1 and SYGVKD for CDR2. From cysteine to phenylalanine, the CDR3 is 15 amino acids long. The entry retains the CDR3 DNA only, 45 bases that are in frame from base 1. The trim is 8 bases for V and 2 bases for J, with a gap of 17 bases between the germline ends. Turning to this clone: Its target antigen remains unknown. Base qualities were left out, and no much larger clone turns up one base away.

In this chain, TRBV10-3 is recombined with TRBJ2-3; a weak D assignment points to TRBD2 (5 bases agree). This receptor was identified in a woman in her thirties or forties in good health. The sequencing sample was made of blood. The DNA is as follows: TGTGCCATCTCCTCAAGCCGGGATAACACAGATACGCAGTATTTT. It codes for CAISSSRDNTDTQYF.